This is a list of T cell receptor beta chains from one sample in a study of blood T cell repertoires in COVID-19. This table comes from immunoSEQ multiplex PCR, and its TCRdb copy is limited to in-frame clones, with some not included. Here the sample spans around 400,000 clones, roughly four fifths being singletons. Sequencing used PBMCs or T cells enriched from blood (not recorded which). The receptors here all came from a woman in her 50s who had recovered from COVID-19. CDR3s include the opening cysteine and the closing phenylalanine or tryptophan. The D gene is left open where the match is weak. The size entry is marked missing in some rows and otherwise reads once, few, many or a size class.

D gene,V gene,clone size,J gene,CDR3 protein,CDR3 DNA
NA,TRBV5-1,NA,TRBJ2-1,CASSLASGETSYNEQFF,TGCGCCAGCAGCTTGGCATCGGGGGAAACTTCCTACAATGAGCAGTTCTTC
NA,TRBV12-3/TRBV12-4,NA,TRBJ1-3,CASSVGLRPIYF,TGTGCCAGCAGTGTGGGACTTAGGCCCATATATTTT
NA,TRBV3-1/TRBV3-2,few,TRBJ1-1,CASSQAGVMNTEAFF,TGTGCCAGCAGCCAAGCGGGGGTCATGAACACTGAAGCTTTCTTT
NA,TRBV11-3,once,TRBJ1-1,CASSLEIVNTEAFF,TGTGCCAGCAGCTTAGAGATAGTGAACACTGAAGCTTTCTTT
NA,TRBV30,NA,TRBJ1-2,CAWSKQGGGYGYTF,TGTGCCTGGAGCAAACAGGGTGGGGGCTATGGCTACACCTTC
TRBD1,TRBV19,NA,TRBJ1-2,CASSTPGTGANTNYGYTF,TGTGCCAGTAGTACCCCCGGGACAGGGGCCAATACTAACTATGGCTACACCTTC
NA,TRBV7-2,NA,TRBJ2-1,CASSLVWGLSYNEQFF,TGTGCCAGCAGCTTAGTATGGGGCCTCTCCTACAATGAGCAGTTCTTC
NA,TRBV7-2,NA,TRBJ2-7,CASSLVGGRTDEQYF,TGTGCCAGCAGCTTAGTTGGAGGGAGAACGGACGAGCAGTACTTC
NA,TRBV25-1,NA,TRBJ1-1,CASSHPGEVTEAFF,TGTGCCAGCAGCCACCCGGGGGAGGTGACTGAAGCTTTCTTT
NA,TRBV19,few,TRBJ1-4,CASSIGAGPREKLFF,TGTGCCAGTAGTATTGGGGCAGGGCCGCGTGAAAAACTGTTTTTT
TRBD1,TRBV6-5,NA,TRBJ1-5,CASSSDRDNQPQHF,TGTGCCAGCAGTTCCGACAGGGACAATCAGCCCCAGCATTTT
NA,TRBV10-1,few,TRBJ1-3,CASSSQGAGNTIYF,TGCGCCAGCAGCTCACAGGGAGCTGGAAACACCATATATTTT
TRBD2,TRBV3-1/TRBV3-2,NA,TRBJ2-1,CASSLRLADNYNEQFF,TGTGCCAGCAGCCTAAGACTAGCGGATAACTACAATGAGCAGTTCTTC
NA,TRBV27,NA,TRBJ1-5,CASSPTVVQPQHF,TGTGCCAGCAGTCCGACAGTAGTACAGCCCCAGCATTTT
NA,TRBV3-1/TRBV3-2,NA,TRBJ1-3,CASSQDPRSNTIYF,TGTGCCAGCAGCCAAGACCCCCGGTCCAACACCATATATTTT
NA,TRBV4-2,NA,TRBJ1-6,CASSQDMQGRNSPLHF,TGTGCCAGCAGCCAAGATATGCAGGGTCGTAATTCACCCCTCCACTTT
TRBD1,TRBV5-4,NA,TRBJ1-2,CASSTQTGDFNYGYTF,TGTGCCAGCAGCACCCAGACAGGGGACTTTAACTATGGCTACACCTTC